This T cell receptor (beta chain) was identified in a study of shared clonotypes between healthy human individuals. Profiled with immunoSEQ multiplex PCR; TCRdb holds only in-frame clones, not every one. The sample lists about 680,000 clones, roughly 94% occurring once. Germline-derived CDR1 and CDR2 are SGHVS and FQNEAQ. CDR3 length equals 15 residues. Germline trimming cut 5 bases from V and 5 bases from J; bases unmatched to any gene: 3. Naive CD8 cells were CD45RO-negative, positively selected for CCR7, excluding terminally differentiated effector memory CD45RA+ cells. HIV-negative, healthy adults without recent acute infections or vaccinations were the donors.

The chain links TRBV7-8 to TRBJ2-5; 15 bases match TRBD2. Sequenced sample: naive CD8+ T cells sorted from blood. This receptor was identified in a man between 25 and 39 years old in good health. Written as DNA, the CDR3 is TGTGCCAGCAGCCTAGGGACTAGCGGGAGGGAGACCCAGTACTTC. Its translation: CASSLGTSGRETQYF. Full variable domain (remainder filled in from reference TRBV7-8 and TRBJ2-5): GAGVSQSPRYKVAKRGQDVALRCDPISGHVSLFWYQQALGQGPEFLTYFQNEAQLDKSGLPSDRFFAERPEGSVSTLKIQRTQQEDSAVYLCASSLGTSGRETQYFGPGTRLLVL.